This T cell receptor beta chain was obtained from a study of blood T cell repertoires in COVID-19. Study processing details: Estimation of nucleated cell counts relied on the amplification of reference gene primers. The repertoire was sequenced with immunoSEQ multiplex PCR; TCRdb's copy has only in-frame clones and lacks some. V, J and clone size derive from that table, while D and trimming were established from the DNA sequence. The sample has roughly 300,000 clones, roughly 91% seen once. The CDR3 consists of 14 residues. Between the trimmed V and J ends, which lost 6 bases and 2 bases, there was a span of 14 bases. CDR1 and CDR2 from the germline V gene are SEHNR and FQNEAQ (reference sequence).

This chain joins TRBV7-9 and TRBJ2-7; TRBD2 is a possible D gene (6 bases). The sequencing input was PBMCs or T cells enriched from blood (not recorded which). This clonotype was sampled from a woman in her thirties or forties with acute COVID-19. CDR3 region: CASRVGGKAYEQYF. CDR3 in DNA: TGTGCCAGCAGGGTGGGGGGAAAGGCCTACGAGCAGTACTTC.